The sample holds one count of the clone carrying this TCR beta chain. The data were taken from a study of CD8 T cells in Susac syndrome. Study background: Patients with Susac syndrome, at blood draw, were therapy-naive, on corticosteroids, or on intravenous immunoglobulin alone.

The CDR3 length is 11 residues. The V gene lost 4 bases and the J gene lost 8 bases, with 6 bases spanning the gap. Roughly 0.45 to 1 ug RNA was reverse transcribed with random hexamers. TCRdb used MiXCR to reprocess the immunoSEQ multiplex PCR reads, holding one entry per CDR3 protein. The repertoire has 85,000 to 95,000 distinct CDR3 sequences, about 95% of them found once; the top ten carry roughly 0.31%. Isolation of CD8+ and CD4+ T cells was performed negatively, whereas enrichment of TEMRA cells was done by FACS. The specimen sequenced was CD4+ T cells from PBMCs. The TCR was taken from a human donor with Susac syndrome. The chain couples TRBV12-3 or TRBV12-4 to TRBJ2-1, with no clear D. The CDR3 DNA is TGTGCCAGCAGTTCCGGTTATGAGCAGTTCTTC. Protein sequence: CASSSGYEQFF.